This TCR beta chain was sequenced during a study of human thymus T cells. Whole-study findings and limits: Related work found strong thymic repertoire overlap between unrelated individuals.

Thymus pieces cut out during corrective heart surgery were the tissue that was used. The length of the CDR3 is 15 residues. Germline values: CDR1 MDHEN, CDR2 SYDVKM. Trimming removed 5 bases at V and 10 bases at J, with 18 bases between. Measured with immunoSEQ multiplex PCR; TCRdb has only the in-frame clones, and not every one. Of roughly 120,000 clones listed, around 94% are singletons. Comment on this clone: Its antigen is undetermined.

This chain links TRBV28 with TRBJ1-6, with D perhaps matching TRBD1 (6 bases). The TCR originated in a boy in the first two years of life with a congenital heart defect but otherwise immunologically healthy. Sequenced material: thymus tissue. CDR3: CASSKRQEPISPLHF. The CDR3 bases are TGTGCCAGCAGTAAGAGACAGGAGCCCATATCACCCCTCCACTTT.